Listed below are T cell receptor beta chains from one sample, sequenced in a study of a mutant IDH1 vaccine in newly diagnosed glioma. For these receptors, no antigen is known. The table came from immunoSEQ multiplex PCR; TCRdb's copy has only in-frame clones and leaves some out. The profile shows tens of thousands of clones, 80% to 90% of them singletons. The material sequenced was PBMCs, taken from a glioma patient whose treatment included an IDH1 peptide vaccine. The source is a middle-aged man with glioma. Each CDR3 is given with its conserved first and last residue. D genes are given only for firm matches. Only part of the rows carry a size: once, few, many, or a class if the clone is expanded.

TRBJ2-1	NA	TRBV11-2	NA	CASSLDHGTYNEQFF	TGTGCCAGCAGCCTAGATCATGGGACCTACAATGAGCAGTTCTTC
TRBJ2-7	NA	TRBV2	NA	CASSEAHPREQYF	TGTGCCAGCAGTGAGGCTCACCCGAGGGAGCAGTACTTC
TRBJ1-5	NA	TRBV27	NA	CASHPSRQGTSNQPQHF	TGTGCCAGCCACCCTAGCAGGCAGGGGACTAGCAATCAGCCCCAGCATTTT
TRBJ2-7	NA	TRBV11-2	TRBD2	CASSLARLAPGYF	TGTGCCAGCAGCTTAGCCCGACTAGCGCCTGGGTACTTC
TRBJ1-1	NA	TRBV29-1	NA	CSVAGTSRGTEAFF	TGCAGCGTTGCAGGGACCTCCCGAGGCACTGAAGCTTTCTTT
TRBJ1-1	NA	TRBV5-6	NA	CASSYGLDSEAFF	TGTGCCAGCAGCTACGGGCTAGACTCTGAAGCTTTCTTT
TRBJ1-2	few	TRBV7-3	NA	CASSPDPVKGYTF	TGTGCCAGCAGCCCCGACCCGGTGAAAGGCTACACCTTC
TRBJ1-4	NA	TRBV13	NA	CASTRDKINEKLFF	TGTGCCAGCACCAGGGACAAGATTAATGAAAAACTGTTTTTT
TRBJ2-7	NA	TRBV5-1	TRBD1	CASSPRTGAYEQYF	TGCGCCAGCAGCCCCCGGACAGGGGCCTACGAGCAGTACTTC
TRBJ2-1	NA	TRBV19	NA	CASSMVGRGNNEQFF	TGTGCCAGTAGTATGGTCGGGAGAGGGAACAATGAGCAGTTCTTC
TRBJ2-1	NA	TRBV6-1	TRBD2	CASSDYGGAGYNEQFF	TGTGCCAGCAGTGATTACGGGGGGGCGGGATACAATGAGCAGTTCTTC
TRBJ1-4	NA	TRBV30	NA	CAWSVTKKGEKLFF	TGTGCCTGGAGTGTAACCAAGAAAGGTGAAAAACTGTTTTTT
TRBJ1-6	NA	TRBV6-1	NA	CASSVRTAGRNSPLHF	TGTGCCAGCAGTGTACGGACAGCAGGCAGGAATTCACCCCTCCACTTT
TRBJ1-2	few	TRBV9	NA	CASSVAQGYGYTF	TGTGCCAGCAGCGTAGCTCAAGGCTATGGCTACACCTTC
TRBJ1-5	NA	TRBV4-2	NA	CASSLEPYSNQPQHF	TGTGCCAGCAGCTTGGAGCCTTATAGCAATCAGCCCCAGCATTTT
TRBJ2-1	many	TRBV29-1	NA	CSVEGGGGGEQFF	TGCAGCGTTGAAGGGGGAGGAGGCGGCGAGCAGTTCTTC
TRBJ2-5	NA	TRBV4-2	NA	CASSLDGKETQYF	TGTGCCAGCAGCCTGGACGGCAAAGAGACCCAGTACTTC
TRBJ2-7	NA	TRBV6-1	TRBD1	CASSEWDSGFDEQYF	TGTGCCAGCAGTGAATGGGACAGCGGCTTCGACGAGCAGTACTTC
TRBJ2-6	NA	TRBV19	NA	CASSIGGSGANVLTF	TGTGCCAGTAGTATCGGGGGCTCTGGGGCCAACGTCCTGACTTTC
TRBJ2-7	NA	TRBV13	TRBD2	CASSQREGPYEQYF	TGTGCCAGCAGCCAGCGGGAAGGGCCCTACGAGCAGTACTTC
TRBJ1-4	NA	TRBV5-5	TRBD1	CASSRGTANNEKLFF	TGTGCCAGCAGTCGGGGGACAGCTAATAATGAAAAACTGTTTTTT
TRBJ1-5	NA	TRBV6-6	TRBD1	CASSRGSGNQPQHF	TGTGCCAGTAGCAGGGGGTCAGGCAATCAGCCCCAGCATTTT
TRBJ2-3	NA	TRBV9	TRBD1	CASSQEGQGVADTQYF	TGTGCCAGCAGCCAAGAAGGACAGGGAGTGGCAGATACGCAGTATTTT
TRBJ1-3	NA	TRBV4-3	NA	CASSQDRTSGNTIYF	TGCGCCAGCAGCCAAGATCGCACCTCTGGAAACACCATATATTTT
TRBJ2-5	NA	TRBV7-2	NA	CASSPRRRGPGETQYF	TGTGCCAGCAGCCCCCGGAGGAGGGGGCCGGGAGAGACCCAGTACTTC
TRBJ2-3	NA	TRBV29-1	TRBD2	CSVDTSGGLTDTQYF	TGCAGCGTCGACACTAGCGGGGGGCTCACAGATACGCAGTATTTT
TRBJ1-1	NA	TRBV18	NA	CASSPQHQRNTEAFF	TGTGCCAGCTCACCACAACACCAGAGGAACACTGAAGCTTTCTTT
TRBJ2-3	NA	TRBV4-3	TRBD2	CASSQDRTSGEPTDTQYF	TGCGCCAGCAGCCAAGATCGAACTAGCGGGGAACCAACAGATACGCAGTATTTT
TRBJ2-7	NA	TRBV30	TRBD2	CAWTPVGTSGSSQYF	TGTGCCTGGACTCCGGTCGGGACTAGTGGATCGAGTCAGTACTTC
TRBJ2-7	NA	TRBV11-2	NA	CASSFIAAGPDEQYF	TGTGCCAGCAGCTTTATCGCGGCCGGCCCCGACGAGCAGTACTTC
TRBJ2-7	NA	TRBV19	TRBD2	CASSPISGGTTYEQYF	TGTGCCAGTAGTCCGATTAGCGGGGGGACTACCTACGAGCAGTACTTC
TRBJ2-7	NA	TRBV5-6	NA	CASSLGGSHEQYF	TGTGCCAGCAGCTTGGGAGGGTCGCACGAGCAGTACTTC
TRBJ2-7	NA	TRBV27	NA	CASSPLRGVFSYEQYF	TGTGCCAGCAGTCCCCTTAGAGGGGTTTTCTCCTACGAGCAGTACTTC
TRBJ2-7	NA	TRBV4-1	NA	CASSGQYF	TGCGCCAGCAGCGGGCAGTACTTC
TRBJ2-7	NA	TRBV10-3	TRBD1	CAIRGQGASYEQYF	TGTGCCATCAGGGGACAGGGGGCCTCCTACGAGCAGTACTTC